This T cell receptor beta chain is from a study of regulatory T cells in long-lasting Graves disease. Regarding the study as a whole: Public clonotype sharing was higher in persistent than newly diagnosed patients.

This sample's time point: persistent/refractory GD, antithyroid drugs over 5 years with positive TRAb. Making the TCR library involved RNA that had been extracted from PBMCs. Remarks on this clonotype: The antigen is not known.

Trimming stripped 5 bases from V and 6 bases from J, with 13 bases between. Germline lookup yields CDR1 SGHVS and CDR2 FNYEAQ. The CDR3 length is 13 residues. Assembly of TCR beta libraries relied on iRepertoire HTBI primers together with Arm-PCR of CDR3 regions. TCRdb re-analysed the multiplex PCR reads in MiXCR, keeping a single row per CDR3 protein. The sample records about 470,000 distinct CDR3 sequences, more than 20% being singletons. The sequences come from peripheral blood mononuclear cells (PBMCs), collected when the disease was refractory, from a patient treated with antithyroid drugs. The sequence derives from a female donor with Graves disease. The chain combines TRBV7-6 with TRBJ1-2; D not resolved. For the CDR3, the DNA is TGTGCCAGCAGCCCAGGACCGGGCGATGGCTACACCTTC. Encoded protein: CASSPGPGDGYTF.